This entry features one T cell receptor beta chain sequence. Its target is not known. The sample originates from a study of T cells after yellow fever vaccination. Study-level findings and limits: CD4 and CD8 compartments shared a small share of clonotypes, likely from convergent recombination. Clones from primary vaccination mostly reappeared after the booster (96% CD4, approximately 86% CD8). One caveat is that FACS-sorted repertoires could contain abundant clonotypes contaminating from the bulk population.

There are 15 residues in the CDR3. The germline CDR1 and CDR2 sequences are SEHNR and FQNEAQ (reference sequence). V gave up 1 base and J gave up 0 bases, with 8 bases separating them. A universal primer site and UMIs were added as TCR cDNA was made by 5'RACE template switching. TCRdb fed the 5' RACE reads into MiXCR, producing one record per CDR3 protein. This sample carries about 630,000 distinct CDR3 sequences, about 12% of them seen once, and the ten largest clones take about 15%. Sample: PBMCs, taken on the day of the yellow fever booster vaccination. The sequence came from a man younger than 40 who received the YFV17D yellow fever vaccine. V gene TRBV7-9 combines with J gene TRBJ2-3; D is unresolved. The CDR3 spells CASSLVGGSTDTQYF. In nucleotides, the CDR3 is TGTGCCAGCAGCTTAGTAGGTGGGAGCACAGATACGCAGTATTTT.